The source of this T cell receptor beta chain is a study of T cell repertoires in cytomegalovirus infection. Study-wide context: Public TCR beta signatures provided an indication of both CMV infection and a matching HLA type.

TCRdb ran MiXCR on the reads and lists one entry per CDR3 protein. The sample lists about 830,000 distinct CDR3 sequences, over 25% seen once, with under 15% in the top ten. Germline V CDR1 and CDR2: SEHNR, FQNEAQ (reference sequence). This CDR3 contains 13 residues. The V end was cut by 6 bases, the J end by 3 bases, with 11 bases between. The sample holds a few counts of this clonotype. No antigen is known for it. General study results and limits: Cumulative public TCR beta family frequency identified CMV carriers with the relevant HLA.

The sequenced sample was cultured CD8+ T cells from PBMCs, obtained from culture after CMV antigen stimulation. This chain connects TRBV7-9 to TRBJ1-1, with D unresolved. This clonotype originated in a human donor in good health (CMV status not recorded). Some clones in this sample may be carry-over from other donors' samples. The CDR3 nucleotides are TGTGCCAGCAGACCACCTTTGGACACTGAAGCTTTCTTT. It encodes CASRPPLDTEAFF.